The 2 T cell receptor beta chains presented below share a single source sample, sequenced in a study of OX40 agonist ivuxolimab in advanced cancers. Sequenced by immunoSEQ multiplex PCR; TCRdb stores in-frame clones only, minus some. This table has 55,000 to 60,000 clones, about 93% appearing once. Sample: CD4+ or CD8+ T cells sorted from blood, taken in a trial of the OX40 agonist ivuxolimab. The receptors here all came from an adult with an advanced solid tumor such as melanoma, head and neck, liver or kidney cancer.

This clone was observed a single time. The gene calls are TRBV27 and TRBJ2-3, with a possible D match to TRBD2 (7 bases). This CDR3 comprises 17 residues. Per germline, CDR1 MNHEY and CDR2 SMNVEV (reference sequence). The V gene lost 8 bases and the J gene lost 3 bases, with 24 bases spanning the gap. The DNA for the CDR3 is TGTGCCAGCGCATCCCTGGGGCTAGGGGGGGTTACAGATACGCAGTATTTT. Translating gives CASASLGLGGVTDTQYF.

This clone was seen once. This chain uses TRBV28 with TRBJ1-1; 8 nucleotides line up with TRBD1. The J segment lost 1 base and the V segment lost 5 bases, leaving 30 bases of the junction unmatched. This CDR3 comprises 23 residues. Germline assignment: CDR1 MDHEN and CDR2 SYDVKM. The CDR3 is CASSLFFVAPQITGTGENTEAFF. CDR3 sequence (DNA): TGTGCCAGCAGTCTTTTTTTTGTGGCCCCACAGATCACCGGGACAGGAGAGAACACTGAAGCTTTCTTT.